The present T cell receptor (beta chain) was sequenced within a study of cytomegalovirus exposure and HLA in healthy donors. V lost 1 base and J 2 bases, leaving 6 bases between the germline ends. Germline lookup yields CDR1 SEHNR and CDR2 FQNEAQ (reference sequence). CDR3 length: 13 amino acids. It was with 60 Vbeta and 13 Jbeta primers that the PCR ran. Produced via immunoSEQ multiplex PCR; TCRdb's table is partial and in-frame only. The top ten clones hold roughly 10% of a sample with roughly 100,000 clones, 75% of them seen once. This TCR came from a man in his fifties or sixties in good health and CMV-seronegative. V is TRBV7-9 and J is TRBJ2-7; D gene uncertain. Specimen: PBMCs. The CDR3 loop is CASSLDSPYEQYF. CDR3 nucleotides: TGTGCCAGCAGCTTAGACAGTCCCTACGAGCAGTACTTC.